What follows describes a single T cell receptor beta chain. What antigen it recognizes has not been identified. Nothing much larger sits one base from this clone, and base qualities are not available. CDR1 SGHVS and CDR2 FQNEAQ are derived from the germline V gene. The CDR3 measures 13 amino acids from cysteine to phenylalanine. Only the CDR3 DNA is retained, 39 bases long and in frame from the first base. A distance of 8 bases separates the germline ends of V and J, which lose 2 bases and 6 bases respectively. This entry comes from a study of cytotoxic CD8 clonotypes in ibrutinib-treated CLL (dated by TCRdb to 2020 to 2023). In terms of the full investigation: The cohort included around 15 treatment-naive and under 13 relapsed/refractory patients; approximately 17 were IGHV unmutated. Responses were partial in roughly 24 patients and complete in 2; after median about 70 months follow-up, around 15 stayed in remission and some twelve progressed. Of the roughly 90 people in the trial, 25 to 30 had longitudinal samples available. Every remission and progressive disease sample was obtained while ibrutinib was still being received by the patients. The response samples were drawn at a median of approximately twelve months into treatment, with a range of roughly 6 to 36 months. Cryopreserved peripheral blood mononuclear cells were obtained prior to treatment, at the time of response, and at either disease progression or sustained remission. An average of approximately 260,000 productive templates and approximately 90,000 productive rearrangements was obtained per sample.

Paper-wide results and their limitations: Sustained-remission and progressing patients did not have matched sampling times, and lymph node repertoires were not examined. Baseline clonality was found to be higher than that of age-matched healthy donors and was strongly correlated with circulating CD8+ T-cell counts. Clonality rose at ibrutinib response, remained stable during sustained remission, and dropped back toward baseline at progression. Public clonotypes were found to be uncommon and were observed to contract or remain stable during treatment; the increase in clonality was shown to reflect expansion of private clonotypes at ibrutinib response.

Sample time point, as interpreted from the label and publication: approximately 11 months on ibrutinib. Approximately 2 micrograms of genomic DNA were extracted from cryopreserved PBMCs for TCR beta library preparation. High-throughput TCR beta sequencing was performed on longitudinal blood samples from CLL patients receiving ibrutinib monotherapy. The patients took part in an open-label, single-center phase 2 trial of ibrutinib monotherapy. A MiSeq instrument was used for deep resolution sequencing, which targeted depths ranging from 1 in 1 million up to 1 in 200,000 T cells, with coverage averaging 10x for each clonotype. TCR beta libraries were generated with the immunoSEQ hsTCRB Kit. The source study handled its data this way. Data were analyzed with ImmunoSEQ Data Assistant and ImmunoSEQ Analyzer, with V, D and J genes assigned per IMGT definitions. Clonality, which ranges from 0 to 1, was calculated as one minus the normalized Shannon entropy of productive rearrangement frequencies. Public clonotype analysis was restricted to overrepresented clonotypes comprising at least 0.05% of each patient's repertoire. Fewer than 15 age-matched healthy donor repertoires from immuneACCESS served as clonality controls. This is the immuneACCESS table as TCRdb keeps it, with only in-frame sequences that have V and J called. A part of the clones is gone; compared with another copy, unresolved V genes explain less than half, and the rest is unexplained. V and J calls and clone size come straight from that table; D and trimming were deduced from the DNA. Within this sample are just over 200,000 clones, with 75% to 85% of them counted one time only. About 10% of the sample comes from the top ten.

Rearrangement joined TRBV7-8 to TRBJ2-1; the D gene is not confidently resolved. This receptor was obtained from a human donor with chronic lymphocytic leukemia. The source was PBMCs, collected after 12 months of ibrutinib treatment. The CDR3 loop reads CASSLQLPNEQFF. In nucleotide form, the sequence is TGTGCCAGCAGCTTACAACTTCCCAATGAGCAGTTCTTC.